This T cell receptor beta chain derives from a study of identical twins. This clonotype appeared a few times. Unique molecular identifiers were present on the cDNA, and a universal primer site came from template switching. TCRdb reanalysed the 5' RACE reads using MiXCR and keeps one entry per CDR3 protein. The sample shows fewer than 350,000 distinct CDR3 sequences, 8% to 9% of them seen only once. Trimming shortened V by 4 bases and J by 5 bases, and 12 bases separated the two germline ends. Germline assignment: CDR1 SGHDT and CDR2 YYEEEE. The CDR3 loop spans 13 amino acids. These same data were also listed under a study on yellow fever vaccine responses in identical twins.

Input material: memory (CD45RO+) T cells sorted from blood. This receptor was taken from a woman under 30 in good health. The V and J genes are TRBV5-6 and TRBJ2-5; TRBD2 might be the D (5 bases). The CDR3 sequence is CASSLLGVETQYF. The CDR3 DNA follows: TGTGCCAGCAGCCTTCTGGGAGTCGAGACCCAGTACTTC.